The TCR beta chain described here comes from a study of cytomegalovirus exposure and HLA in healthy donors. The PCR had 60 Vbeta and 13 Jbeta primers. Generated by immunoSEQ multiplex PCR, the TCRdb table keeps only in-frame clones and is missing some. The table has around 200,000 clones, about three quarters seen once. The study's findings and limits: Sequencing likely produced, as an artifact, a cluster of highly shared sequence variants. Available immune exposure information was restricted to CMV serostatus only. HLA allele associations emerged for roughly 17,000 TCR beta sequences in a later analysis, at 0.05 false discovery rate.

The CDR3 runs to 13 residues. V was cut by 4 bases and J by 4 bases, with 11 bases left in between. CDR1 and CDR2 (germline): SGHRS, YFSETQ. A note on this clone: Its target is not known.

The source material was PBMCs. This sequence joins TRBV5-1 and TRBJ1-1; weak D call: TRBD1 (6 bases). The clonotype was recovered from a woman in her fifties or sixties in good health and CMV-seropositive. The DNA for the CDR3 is TGCGCCAGCAGCACCCAGGGGAGCACTGAAGCTTTCTTT. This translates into CASSTQGSTEAFF.